The present T cell receptor (beta chain) was sequenced within a study of shared clonotypes between healthy human individuals. Study-level points and caveats: Among several donors, roughly 5.4% of naive CD4 clonotypes were found in common.

Here immunoSEQ multiplex PCR was the method, and the copy in TCRdb shows in-frame clones only, minus some. The table records roughly 2 million clones, 85% to 95% of them present only once. The CDR3 loop spans 16 amino acids. Germline V lookup: CDR1 SGHRS, CDR2 YFSETQ. The V end lost 0 bases, the J end lost 2 bases, and 15 bases lay between the germline ends. Of note for this clone: Its antigen is not identified.

The rearrangement joins TRBV5-1 to TRBJ2-7, with D possibly being TRBD2 (7 bases). The source of this sequence is a man younger than 30 in good health. Source material: naive CD4+ T cells sorted from blood. The subset denotes: CD45RA+ positively selected. In DNA, the CDR3 is TGCGCCAGCAGCTTGGCGGGGGGCCCTAGGCCCTACGAGCAGTACTTC. Its translation is CASSLAGGPRPYEQYF.